Presented here are 6 T cell receptor beta chains from one specimen sequenced in a study of post-analysis software for immune sequencing data. The TCR beta cDNA libraries contained unique molecular identifiers. TCRdb ran MiXCR on the PCR reads and lists one entry per CDR3 protein. The table has 150,000 to 200,000 distinct CDR3 sequences, roughly 40% seen once; the top ten hold 25% to 35%. The sample consisted of blood, taken after autologous hematopoietic stem cell transplantation. The receptors stem from a girl aged 5-17 years with multiple sclerosis.

The chain combines TRBV28 with TRBJ2-2; 7 bases are a match to TRBD2. Trimming took 1 base from V and 1 from J; bases not matched to a gene: 3. From germline, CDR1 is MDHEN and CDR2 SYDVKM. This CDR3 region has 16 residues. In DNA, the CDR3 is TGTGCCAGCAGTTTATACGGGAGGTGGAACACCGGGGAGCTGTTTTTT. As protein: CASSLYGRWNTGELFF.

This clonotype was counted a few times. The genes are TRBV7-2 and TRBJ2-7; TRBD2 is a possible D gene (5 bases). V was clipped by 2 bases and J by 2 bases, with 16 bases between them. This CDR3 has 16 residues. Looked up from germline, CDR1 is SGHTA and CDR2 is FQGNSA. DNA of the CDR3: TGTGCCAGCAGCTTATGGCCGGGGATTCCTCCCTACGAGCAGTACTTC. This gives the protein CASSLWPGIPPYEQYF.

There are a few counts of this clonotype. V usage is TRBV20-1 and J usage is TRBJ1-5; TRBD1 agrees at 8 bases. Germline V gives CDR1 DFQATT, CDR2 SNEGSKA (reference sequence). The CDR3 covers 15 residues. Trimming cost V 3 bases and J 6 bases; bases outside gene matches: 10. The chain's CDR3 is CSASAGQGTVQPQHF. The CDR3 DNA sequence: TGCAGTGCTAGTGCAGGACAGGGAACGGTTCAGCCCCAGCATTTT.

J is TRBJ2-1 and V is TRBV28; TRBD2 matches 7 bases. This CDR3 comprises 14 residues. Germline V CDR1 and CDR2: MDHEN, SYDVKM. J gave up 5 bases and V 3 bases, and 4 bases lay outside the gene matches. CDR3 residues: CASSLRETHNEQFF. In DNA form, the CDR3 reads TGTGCCAGCAGTTTGCGGGAGACCCACAATGAGCAGTTCTTC.

Concerning this clonotype itself: This may stem from a read error, because a much larger clone lies one nucleotide away. The chain uses TRBV12-3 or TRBV12-4 and TRBJ2-7, with TRBD1 matching 10 bases. The CDR3 sequence is 14 residues long. Losses at the gene ends were 6 bases for V and 2 bases for J; bases not matched to a gene: 4. CDR3 in DNA: TGTGCCAGCAGGTCGGGGACAGGGGCCTACGAGCAGTACTTC. It codes for CASRSGTGAYEQYF.

The table lists this clonotype with a few counts. The V and J genes are TRBV11-2 and TRBJ2-1; unclear D gene. From germline, CDR1 is SGHAT and CDR2 FQNNGV. The CDR3 is 13 amino acids. Trimming removed 5 bases from V and 9 bases from J, with 14 bases in between. This CDR3 is CASSPDVRGEQFF. Written as DNA, the CDR3 is TGTGCCAGCAGCCCGGACGTTAGAGGTGAGCAGTTCTTC.